Listed below are T cell receptor beta chains from one sample, sequenced in a study of T-cell reconstitution after alpha-beta-depleted transplantation in children. TCRdb passed the PCR reads through MiXCR, listing each CDR3 protein once. The table includes hundreds of thousands of distinct CDR3 sequences, 13% detected once. The specimen comprised PBMCs, mostly from graft donor cells, sampled 360 days after TCRalphabeta/CD19-depleted stem cell transplant. These receptors were obtained from a male patient younger than 18 who had a stem cell transplant for acute myeloid leukemia, so the T cells may come from the graft donor. CDR3s include the opening cysteine and the closing phenylalanine or tryptophan. The order of the fields is clone size, D gene, V gene, J gene, CDR3 DNA, CDR3 protein. D genes are given only for firm matches. Expanded clones get a size class; other rows say once, few or many, or leave the size out.

abundance: many; d_gene: TRBD1; v_gene: TRBV29-1; j_gene: TRBJ2-7; CDR3nt: TGCAGCGTTGGACAGGGTATCGGCTACGAGCAGTACTTC; CDR3aa: CSVGQGIGYEQYF
abundance: -; d_gene: -; v_gene: TRBV6-5; j_gene: TRBJ1-1; CDR3nt: TGTGCCAGCAGTTACTCGGAGGGACCAGAAGCTTTCTTT; CDR3aa: CASSYSEGPEAFF
abundance: -; d_gene: -; v_gene: TRBV6-4; j_gene: TRBJ2-3; CDR3nt: TGTGCCAGCAGTGACAGGGCTCGGGATACGCAGTATTTT; CDR3aa: CASSDRARDTQYF
abundance: -; d_gene: TRBD1; v_gene: TRBV19; j_gene: TRBJ2-2; CDR3nt: TGTGCCAGTAGTATTCCCCGGACAGGGGGCGACACCGGGGAGCTGTTTTTT; CDR3aa: CASSIPRTGGDTGELFF
abundance: many; d_gene: TRBD2; v_gene: TRBV9; j_gene: TRBJ2-7; CDR3nt: TGTGCCAGTGCTAAGGGACTAGCCGACGAGCAGTACTTC; CDR3aa: CASAKGLADEQYF
abundance: few; d_gene: -; v_gene: TRBV7-9; j_gene: TRBJ2-3; CDR3nt: TGTGCCAGCAGCCAGGGAGGCACTGTGGGAGATACGCAGTATTTT; CDR3aa: CASSQGGTVGDTQYF
abundance: many; d_gene: TRBD2; v_gene: TRBV3-1; j_gene: TRBJ2-7; CDR3nt: TGTGCCAGCAGCCAAGATCTGCCTAGCGGCTCCTACGAGCAGTACTTC; CDR3aa: CASSQDLPSGSYEQYF
abundance: -; d_gene: -; v_gene: TRBV24-1; j_gene: TRBJ2-3; CDR3nt: TGTGCCACCAGTGATTTAGACAGACCCACAGATACGCAGTATTTT; CDR3aa: CATSDLDRPTDTQYF
abundance: few; d_gene: TRBD1; v_gene: TRBV24-1; j_gene: TRBJ2-2; CDR3nt: TGTGCCACCAGTGCTCTACAGGGGCAGGGCACCGGGGAGCTGTTTTTT; CDR3aa: CATSALQGQGTGELFF
abundance: few; d_gene: TRBD2; v_gene: TRBV7-8; j_gene: TRBJ2-1; CDR3nt: TGTGCCAGCAGCCTCCGATTCGGGCTAGCGGGAGGATTCCCCTACAATGAGCAGTTCTTC; CDR3aa: CASSLRFGLAGGFPYNEQFF
abundance: once; d_gene: -; v_gene: TRBV20-1; j_gene: TRBJ1-2; CDR3nt: TGCAGTGCTAGTGAGGGAACAGGAAGCTACACCTTC; CDR3aa: CSASEGTGSYTF
abundance: -; d_gene: TRBD2; v_gene: TRBV20-1; j_gene: TRBJ2-2; CDR3nt: TGCAGTGCCCCAGCGGGAACAAACACCGGGGAGCTGTTTTTT; CDR3aa: CSAPAGTNTGELFF
abundance: few; d_gene: -; v_gene: TRBV4-2; j_gene: TRBJ1-6; CDR3nt: TGTGCCAGCAGCCAAGATCCCGGCGATAATTCACCCCTCCACTTT; CDR3aa: CASSQDPGDNSPLHF
abundance: few; d_gene: -; v_gene: TRBV7-2; j_gene: TRBJ2-5; CDR3nt: TGTGCCAGCAGCCCAGAGGGCGGCCCGGGGTCCCAGTACTTC; CDR3aa: CASSPEGGPGSQYF
abundance: few; d_gene: TRBD1; v_gene: TRBV11-2; j_gene: TRBJ1-2; CDR3nt: TGTGCCAGCAGCTTAGAGCTAGGGACAGGTTATGGCTACACCTTC; CDR3aa: CASSLELGTGYGYTF
abundance: -; d_gene: TRBD2; v_gene: TRBV28; j_gene: TRBJ2-7; CDR3nt: TGTGCCAGCACCCTTAGCGGGCAAAGAAGCTCCTACGAGCAGTACTTC; CDR3aa: CASTLSGQRSSYEQYF
abundance: -; d_gene: -; v_gene: TRBV4-3; j_gene: TRBJ1-1; CDR3nt: TGCGCCAGCAGCCACCTCTCGGGGGACGCGGCTTTCTTT; CDR3aa: CASSHLSGDAAFF